Described below is a single T cell receptor (beta chain) sequence and its context. How the authors handled the data: Amplification with reference gene primers provided the estimates of nucleated cell counts. The method was immunoSEQ multiplex PCR; TCRdb's version includes in-frame clones alone and lacks a portion of them. That table is the source of V, J and clone size, and D and trimming were worked out from the DNA. The table lists 60,000 to 85,000 clones, roughly 80% of them singletons. The sample belongs to a study of blood T cell repertoires in COVID-19. Background on the study: Acute and convalescent COVID-19 samples came from the United States, Italy and Spain.

V lost 3 bases and J 8 bases, leaving 10 bases between the germline ends. The CDR3 runs 12 residues. Germline CDR1 is KGHSH and CDR2 is LQKENI. Material for sequencing was peripheral blood. The V gene is TRBV18, the J gene TRBJ1-1; possible D gene TRBD1, 5 bases. The sequence derives from an elderly man with acute or convalescent COVID-19. In DNA, the CDR3 is TGTGCCAGCTCACCTACGACAGCCGAAGCTTTCTTT. Protein sequence: CASSPTTAEAFF.